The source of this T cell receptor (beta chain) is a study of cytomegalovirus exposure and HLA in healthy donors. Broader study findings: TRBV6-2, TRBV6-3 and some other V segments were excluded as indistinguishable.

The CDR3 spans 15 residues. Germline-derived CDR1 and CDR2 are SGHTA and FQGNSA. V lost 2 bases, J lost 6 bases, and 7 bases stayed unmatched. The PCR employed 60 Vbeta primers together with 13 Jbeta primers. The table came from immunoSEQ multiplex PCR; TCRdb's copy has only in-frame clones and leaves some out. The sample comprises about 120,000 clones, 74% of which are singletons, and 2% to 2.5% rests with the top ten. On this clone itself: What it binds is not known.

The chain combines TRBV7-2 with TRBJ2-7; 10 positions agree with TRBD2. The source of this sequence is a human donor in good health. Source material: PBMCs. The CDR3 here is CASSLQRGGSGEQYF. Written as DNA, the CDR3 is TGTGCCAGCAGCTTACAGCGGGGGGGGTCGGGCGAGCAGTACTTC.